This T cell receptor beta chain emerged from a study of identical twins. General study results and limits: Cord blood beta clonotypes present at high abundance carried fewer insertions; no such pattern appeared in memory repertoires. For zero-insertion analyses, partial confounding could come from invariant MAIT and iNKT cells. Compared with unrelated sharing, twin-shared out-of-frame alpha sequences had more low-probability sequences.

TCRdb re-analysed the 5' RACE reads in MiXCR, keeping a single row per CDR3 protein. The profile shows some 630,000 distinct CDR3 sequences, 7.1% of them singletons. This clonotype turned up a few times. Antigen unknown. After removal of 6 bases from V and 2 bases from J, the junction contained 11 bases not matched to a gene. CDR3 length: 15 residues. Germline CDR1 and CDR2: SQVTM and ANQGSEA. These data were likewise used in another study, on yellow fever vaccine responses in identical twins.

The source material was PBMCs. This sequence was found in a woman aged 18-29 years in good health. The chain couples TRBV29-1 to TRBJ2-3; 7 bases are shared with TRBD2. This CDR3 reads CSVGRLAGNTDTQYF. In nucleotides, the CDR3 is TGCAGCGTCGGGCGACTAGCCGGAAACACAGATACGCAGTATTTT.